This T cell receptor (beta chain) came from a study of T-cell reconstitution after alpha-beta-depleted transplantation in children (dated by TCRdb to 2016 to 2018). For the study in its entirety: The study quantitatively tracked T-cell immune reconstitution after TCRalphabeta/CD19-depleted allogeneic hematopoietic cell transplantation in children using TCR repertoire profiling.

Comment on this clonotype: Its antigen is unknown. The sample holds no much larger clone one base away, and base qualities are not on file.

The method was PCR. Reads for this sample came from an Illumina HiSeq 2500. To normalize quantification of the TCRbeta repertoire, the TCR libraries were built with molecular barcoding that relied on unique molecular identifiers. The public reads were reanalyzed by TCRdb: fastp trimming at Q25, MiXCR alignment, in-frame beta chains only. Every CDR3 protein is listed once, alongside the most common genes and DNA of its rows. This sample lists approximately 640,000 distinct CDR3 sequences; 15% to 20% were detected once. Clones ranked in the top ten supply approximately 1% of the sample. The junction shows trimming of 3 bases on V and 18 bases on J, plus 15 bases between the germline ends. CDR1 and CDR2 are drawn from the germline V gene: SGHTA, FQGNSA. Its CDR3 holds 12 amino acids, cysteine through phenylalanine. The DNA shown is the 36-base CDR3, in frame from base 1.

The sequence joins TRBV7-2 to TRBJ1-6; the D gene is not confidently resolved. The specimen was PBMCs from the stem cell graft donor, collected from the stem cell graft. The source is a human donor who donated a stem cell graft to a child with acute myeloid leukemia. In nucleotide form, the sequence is TGTGCCAGCAGCTTGGGTGGCGGATCCACCCACTTT. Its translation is CASSLGGGSTHF.